This entry describes one T cell receptor (beta chain). The CDR3 consists of 14 residues. Germline loops: CDR1 MGHRA, CDR2 YSYEKL. V lost 8 bases and J lost 0, with 14 bases in between. The data originate from a study of cytomegalovirus exposure and HLA in healthy donors. Primers included in the PCR were 60 Vbeta and 13 Jbeta primers. Only in-frame clones appear in the TCRdb table, and some are missing; sequencing was by immunoSEQ multiplex PCR. This table holds about 180,000 clones, around three quarters found once. Sequenced: PBMCs. The chain is built from TRBV4-1 and TRBJ2-7; D is perhaps TRBD2 (6 bases). The receptor comes from a woman aged 30 to 39 in good health and CMV-seropositive. CDR3 DNA: TGCGCCAGCTCCTTGGGACTGATCTCCTACGAGCAGTACTTC. Amino acids: CASSLGLISYEQYF.